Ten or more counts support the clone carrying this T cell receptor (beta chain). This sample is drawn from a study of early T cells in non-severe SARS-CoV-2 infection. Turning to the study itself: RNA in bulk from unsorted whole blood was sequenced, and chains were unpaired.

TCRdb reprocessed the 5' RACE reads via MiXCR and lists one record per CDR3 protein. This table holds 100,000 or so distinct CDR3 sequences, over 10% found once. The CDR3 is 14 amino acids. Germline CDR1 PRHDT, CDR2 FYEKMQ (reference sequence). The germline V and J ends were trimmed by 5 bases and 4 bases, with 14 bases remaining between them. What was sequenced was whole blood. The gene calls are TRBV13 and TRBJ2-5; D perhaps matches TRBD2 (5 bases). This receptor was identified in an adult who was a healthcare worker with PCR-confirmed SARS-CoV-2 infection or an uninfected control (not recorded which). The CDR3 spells CASSNRGPRETQYF. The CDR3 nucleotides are TGTGCCAGCAGCAACCGAGGGCCGAGAGAGACCCAGTACTTC.